These 22 T cell receptor beta chains share one sample of origin, sequenced in a study of quantifying T cell responses using KT2 cells. Study-wide background: RNA was reverse transcribed with TCR alpha and beta constant-region primers.

An oligo carrying a UMI was ligated to the cDNA 3' end. First-round PCR used roughly 4 cycles and beta primers RC1.1 and RC1.2 covering TRBC1 and TRBC2. One entry per CDR3 protein results from TCRdb running MiXCR on the UMI-ligation and nested PCR reads. The sample consists of about 30,000 distinct CDR3 sequences, more than 7% of them appearing once. Sequenced material: PBMCs spiked with cells of the T cell clone KT2. The receptor source for this set is a human donor.

This clonotype was found a few times. The V gene is TRBV7-3, the J gene TRBJ2-3; D perhaps matches TRBD2 (7 bases). The germline CDR1 and CDR2 sequences are SGHTA and FQGTGA. With 2 bases removed from V and 5 bases from J, the gap between germline ends came to 11 bases. The CDR3 has 14 residues. The CDR3 nucleotides are TGTGCCAGCAGCTTAGGGGGCGGGGGAGATACGCAGTATTTT. This encodes CASSLGGGGDTQYF. The entire variable domain, with the rest obtained from reference TRBV7-3 and TRBJ2-3, is as follows: GAGVSQTPSNKVTEKGKYVELRCDPISGHTALYWYRQSLGQGPEFLIYFQGTGAADDSGLPNDRFFAVRPEGSVSTLKIQRTERGDSAVYLCASSLGGGGDTQYFGPGTRLTVL.

At least ten counts were recorded for this clonotype. The chain carries TRBV4-1 and TRBJ1-2; 7 bases map to TRBD1. The ends lost 0 bases at V and 4 bases at J; junction bases unmatched: 2. CDR1 and CDR2 (germline): MGHRA, YSYEKL. This CDR3 region has 14 residues. The CDR3 sequence: CASSQEGQVYGYTF. CDR3 DNA: TGCGCCAGCAGCCAAGAAGGACAGGTCTATGGCTACACCTTC.

The chain carries TRBV5-1 and TRBJ2-1, with 10 bases aligning to TRBD2. This CDR3 region has 16 residues. V lost 3 bases, J lost 9 bases, and 12 bases stayed unmatched. CDR1 is SGHRS, CDR2 YFSETQ, per germline. The CDR3 DNA sequence: TGCGCCAGCAGCTCCCTTCCGGACAGCGGGGGGGGTGAGCAGTTCTTC. Translated: CASSSLPDSGGGEQFF.

This clonotype was recorded many times. The chain combines TRBV27 with TRBJ2-7, with D possibly matching TRBD2 (5 bases). Germline lookup yields CDR1 MNHEY and CDR2 SMNVEV (reference sequence). Deletions cut 2 bases from V and 6 bases from J, with 11 bases between. CDR3 length: 13 amino acids. For the CDR3, the DNA is TGTGCCAGCAGTTTAAGGTTGGCGGGCGAGCAGTACTTC. Translating gives CASSLRLAGEQYF.

Many counts were recorded for this clonotype. J is TRBJ1-6 and V is TRBV6-6, with D unclear. The germline CDR1 and CDR2 sequences are MNHNY and SVGAGI (reference sequence). This CDR3 comprises 14 residues. The V gene lost 7 bases and the J gene lost 8 bases, with 15 bases spanning the gap. The CDR3 protein is CASTSRAVDSPLHF. In DNA form, the CDR3 reads TGTGCCAGCACATCGAGGGCCGTAGATTCACCCCTCCACTTT.

This clonotype was seen ten or more times. The chain links TRBV12-3 or TRBV12-4 to TRBJ1-2; D call uncertain. This CDR3 spans 13 amino acids. V was clipped by 2 bases and J by 8 bases, with 12 bases between them. Here the CDR3 DNA reads TGTGCCAGCAGTTTAATGCAAAAACGGGGCTACACCTTC. Encoded protein: CASSLMQKRGYTF.

This clonotype was counted between two and nine times. This rearrangement joins TRBV5-1 to TRBJ1-4; TRBD1 matches 7 bases. The trim removed 2 bases at V and 8 bases at J, leaving 9 bases unmatched. The CDR3 consists of 15 residues. Germline values: CDR1 SGHRS, CDR2 YFSETQ. This CDR3 reads CASSLLTGSGEKLFF. DNA for the CDR3: TGCGCCAGCAGCTTATTGACAGGGTCCGGGGAAAAACTGTTTTTT.

This clonotype was seen many times. CDR3 sequence: CASRQGRNSPLHF. In nucleotides, the CDR3 is TGTGCCAGCCGACAGGGGCGAAATTCACCCCTCCACTTT. This chain joins TRBV28 and TRBJ1-6, with 8 positions matching TRBD1. This CDR3 contains 13 residues. V trimming: 8 bases; J trimming: 7 bases; junction bases outside the gene matches: 4. The germline CDR1 and CDR2 sequences are MDHEN and SYDVKM. Filled out from reference TRBV28 and TRBJ1-6, the complete variable domain reads DVKVTQSSRYLVKRTGEKVFLECVQDMDHENMFWYRQDPGLGLRLIYFSYDVKMKEKGDIPEGYSVSREKKERFSLILESASTNQTSMYLCASRQGRNSPLHFGNGTRLTVT.

This clonotype was seen many times. This rearrangement joins TRBV10-3 to TRBJ2-3; 9 bases line up with TRBD2. CDR1 and CDR2 from the germline V gene are ENHRY and SYGVKD. V shed 1 base, J shed 0 bases, and the junction held 2 bases outside the gene matches. This CDR3 is 16 amino acids long. Here the CDR3 reads CAISELAGVSTDTQYF. The CDR3 DNA follows: TGTGCCATCAGTGAGTTAGCGGGGGTTAGCACAGATACGCAGTATTTT.

This clonotype has a count of ten or more. This chain links TRBV9 with TRBJ2-3, with a tentative D call TRBD2 (6 bases). Germline CDR1 reads SGDLS; CDR2 reads YYNGEE. V gave up 0 bases and J gave up 2 bases, with 13 bases separating them. The CDR3 loop spans 16 amino acids. The CDR3 here is CASSVGVTGATDTQYF. CDR3 nucleotide sequence: TGTGCCAGCAGCGTAGGGGTAACGGGAGCCACAGATACGCAGTATTTT.

The V and J genes are TRBV7-8 and TRBJ2-1; 10 nucleotides agree with TRBD2. Germline CDR1 is SGHVS and CDR2 is FQNEAQ. The CDR3 covers 14 residues. With V trimmed by 6 bases and J by 6 bases, 5 bases remained unmatched. The CDR3 DNA reads as TGTGCCAGCAGTACTAGCGGGGAGATCAATGAGCAGTTCTTC. Translating it yields CASSTSGEINEQFF.

The table lists this clonotype with a few counts. This chain uses TRBV18 with TRBJ1-2; possibly TRBD1 for D (5 bases). Germline values: CDR1 KGHSH, CDR2 LQKENI. Trimming removed 6 bases at V and 6 bases at J, with 14 bases between. This CDR3 comprises 13 residues. Written as DNA, the CDR3 is TGTGCCAGCTCCCGGACCTGGGGCGATGGCTACACCTTC. Translated, it gives CASSRTWGDGYTF.

To note about this clonotype: At one end, the junction sequence differs from germline, possibly due to a read error. The V and J genes are TRBV6-2 or TRBV6-3 and TRBJ2-1; 9 positions match TRBD1. Germline V lookup: CDR1 MNHEY, CDR2 SVGEGT. The CDR3 runs 14 residues. DNA for the CDR3: TGTGCCAACAGTACATACAGGGGGCTTAGTGGGCAGTTCTTC. Translated: CANSTYRGLSGQFF.

This clonotype was seen many times. The chain links TRBV20-1 to TRBJ1-2; the match to TRBD1 covers 9 bases. Trimming took 3 bases from V and 6 from J; bases not matched to a gene: 8. Germline-derived CDR1 and CDR2 are DFQATT and SNEGSKA (reference sequence). The CDR3 runs 14 residues. The CDR3 DNA reads TGCAGTGCTAGGGGACAGGGAGGATCCGATGGCTACACCTTC. Translated, it gives CSARGQGGSDGYTF.

In its sample, this clonotype was seen many times. This chain links TRBV20-1 with TRBJ2-2; 11 nucleotides line up with TRBD2. CDR1 is DFQATT, CDR2 SNEGSKA, per germline (reference sequence). This CDR3 has 16 residues. V gave up 6 bases and J gave up 6 bases; unmatched junction bases: 12. CDR3 in DNA: TGCAGTGCCACTTCCGGGACTAGCGGTTACCCCGGGGAGCTGTTTTTT. This sequence encodes CSATSGTSGYPGELFF.

The genes are TRBV7-9 and TRBJ2-3, with 9 nucleotides matching TRBD2. CDR3 size: 15 residues. Looked up from germline, CDR1 is SEHNR and CDR2 is FQNEAQ (reference sequence). V was pared by 2 bases and J by 0 bases, with 0 bases of the junction left unmatched. The CDR3 spells CASSLLAGSTDTQYF. The DNA of the CDR3 is TGTGCCAGCAGCTTACTAGCGGGGAGCACAGATACGCAGTATTTT.

This clonotype was detected many times. The rearrangement uses TRBV9 and TRBJ1-2; 7 bases align to TRBD1. Unmatched junction bases numbered 17, after V lost 7 bases and J lost 8 bases. In germline, CDR1 is SGDLS, CDR2 YYNGEE. The CDR3 runs to 15 residues. Here the CDR3 DNA reads TGTGCCAGCCTGGACAGGACAAACGACGCCGGAGGCTACACCTTC. Translation gives CASLDRTNDAGGYTF.

This clonotype has ten or more counts. The chain carries TRBV29-1 and TRBJ1-2; D is uncertain. This CDR3 comprises 12 residues. With 3 bases removed from V and 7 bases from J, the gap between germline ends came to 12 bases. CDR1 is SQVTM and CDR2 is ANQGSEA in the germline V gene. The CDR3 nucleotides read TGCAGCGTTGACCAGCCGGAGGGTGGCTACACCTTC. Residues: CSVDQPEGGYTF.

This clonotype was seen ten or more times. The CDR3 bases are TGCAGCGTTATGGGACAGGCGAACACCGGGGAGCTGTTTTTT. Protein sequence: CSVMGQANTGELFF. The chain couples TRBV29-1 to TRBJ2-2; TRBD1 agrees at 8 bases. Trimming took 5 bases from V and 0 from J; bases not matched to a gene: 2. The CDR3 is 14 amino acids. Germline CDR1 reads SQVTM; CDR2 reads ANQGSEA.

In its sample, this clonotype was seen a few times. The rearrangement links TRBV6-5 to TRBJ1-2; no clear D. CDR1 is MNHEY and CDR2 is SVGAGI in the germline V gene. The V end lost 10 bases, the J end lost 8 bases, and 14 bases lay between the germline ends. The CDR3 is 11 amino acids. The CDR3 protein is CATSTYLGYTF. CDR3 coding DNA: TGTGCCACCTCCACCTACCTCGGCTACACCTTC.

This clonotype was recorded at least ten times. The rearrangement links TRBV5-1 to TRBJ2-1; 8 bases line up with TRBD2. Looked up from germline, CDR1 is SGHRS and CDR2 is YFSETQ. Germline trimming cut 4 bases from V and 4 bases from J; bases unmatched to any gene: 7. The length of the CDR3 is 15 residues. CDR3 sequence reads: CASSVSGISYNEQFF. The CDR3 coding sequence is TGCGCCAGCAGCGTTAGCGGGATATCTTACAATGAGCAGTTCTTC. Combining the CDR3 with reference TRBV5-1 and TRBJ2-1 gives the whole variable domain KAGVTQTPRYLIKTRGQQVTLSCSPISGHRSVSWYQQTPGQGLQFLFEYFSETQRNKGNFPGRFSGRQFSNSRSEMNVSTLELGDSALYLCASSVSGISYNEQFFGPGTRLTVL.

This clonotype was detected many times. The chain couples TRBV20-1 to TRBJ2-7, with D perhaps TRBD2 (5 bases). Germline CDR1 DFQATT, CDR2 SNEGSKA (reference sequence). Trimming shortened V by 4 bases and J by 2 bases, and 12 bases separated the two germline ends. The CDR3 consists of 13 residues. The CDR3 DNA reads as TGCAGTGCTAACCGACTAAACACCTACGAGCAGTACTTC. Its protein is CSANRLNTYEQYF.